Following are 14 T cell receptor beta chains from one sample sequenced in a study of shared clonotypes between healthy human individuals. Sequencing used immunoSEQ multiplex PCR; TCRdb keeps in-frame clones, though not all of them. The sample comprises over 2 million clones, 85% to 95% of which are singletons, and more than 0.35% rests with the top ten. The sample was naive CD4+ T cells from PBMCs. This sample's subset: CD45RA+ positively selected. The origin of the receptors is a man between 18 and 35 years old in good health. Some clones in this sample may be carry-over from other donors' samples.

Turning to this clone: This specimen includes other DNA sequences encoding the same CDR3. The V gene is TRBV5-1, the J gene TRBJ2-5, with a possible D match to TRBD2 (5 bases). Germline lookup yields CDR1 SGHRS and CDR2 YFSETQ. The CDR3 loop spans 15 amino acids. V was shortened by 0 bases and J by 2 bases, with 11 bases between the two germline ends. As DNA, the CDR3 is TGCGCCAGCAGCTTGGCCTTCCGGGGACAAGAGACCCAGTACTTC. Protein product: CASSLAFRGQETQYF.

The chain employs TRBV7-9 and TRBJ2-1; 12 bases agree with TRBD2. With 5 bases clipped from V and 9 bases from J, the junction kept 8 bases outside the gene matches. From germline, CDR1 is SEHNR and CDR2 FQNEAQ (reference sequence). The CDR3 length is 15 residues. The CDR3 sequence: CASSPSGLAGLEQFF. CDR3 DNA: TGTGCCAGCAGCCCCTCAGGACTAGCGGGACTTGAGCAGTTCTTC.

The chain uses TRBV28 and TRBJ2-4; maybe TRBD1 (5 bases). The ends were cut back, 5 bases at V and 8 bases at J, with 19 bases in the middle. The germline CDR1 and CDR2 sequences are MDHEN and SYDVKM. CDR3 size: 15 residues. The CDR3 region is CASSTPDSQWDIQYF. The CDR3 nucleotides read TGTGCCAGCAGTACACCCGACAGTCAATGGGACATTCAGTACTTC.

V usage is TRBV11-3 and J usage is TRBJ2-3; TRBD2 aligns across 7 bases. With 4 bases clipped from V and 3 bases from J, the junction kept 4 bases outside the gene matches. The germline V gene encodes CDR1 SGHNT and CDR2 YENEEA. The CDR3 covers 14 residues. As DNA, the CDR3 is TGTGCCAGCAGCTCGCCCGGGGGGACAGATACGCAGTATTTT. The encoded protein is CASSSPGGTDTQYF.

The CDR3 DNA reads TGTGCCAGCTCACCAAGACTAGCGGACACAGATACGCAGTATTTT. Encoded protein: CASSPRLADTDTQYF. The rearrangement links TRBV18 to TRBJ2-3, with 9 bases lining up with TRBD2. Germline V lookup: CDR1 KGHSH, CDR2 LQKENI. The CDR3 spans 15 residues. With V trimmed by 2 bases and J by 2 bases, 2 bases remained unmatched.

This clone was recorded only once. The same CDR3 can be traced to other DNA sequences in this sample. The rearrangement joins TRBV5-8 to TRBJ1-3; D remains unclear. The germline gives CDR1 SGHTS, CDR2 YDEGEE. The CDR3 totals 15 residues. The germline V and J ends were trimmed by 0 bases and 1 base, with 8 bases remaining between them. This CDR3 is CASSLDRSSGNTIYF. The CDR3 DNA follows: TGTGCCAGCAGCTTGGATCGCTCATCTGGAAACACCATATATTTT.

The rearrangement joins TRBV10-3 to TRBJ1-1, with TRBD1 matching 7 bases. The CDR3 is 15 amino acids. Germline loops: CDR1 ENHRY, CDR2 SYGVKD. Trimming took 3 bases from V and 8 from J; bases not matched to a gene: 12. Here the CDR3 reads CAISDHRIGTAEAFF. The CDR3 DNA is TGTGCCATCAGTGACCATCGGATCGGGACAGCCGAAGCTTTCTTT.

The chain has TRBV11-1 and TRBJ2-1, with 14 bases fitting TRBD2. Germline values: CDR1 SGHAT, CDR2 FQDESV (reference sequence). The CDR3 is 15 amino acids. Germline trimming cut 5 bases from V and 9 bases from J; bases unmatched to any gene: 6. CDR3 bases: TGTGCCAGCAGCCCGGGACTAGCGGGAGCCCCTGAGCAGTTCTTC. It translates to CASSPGLAGAPEQFF.

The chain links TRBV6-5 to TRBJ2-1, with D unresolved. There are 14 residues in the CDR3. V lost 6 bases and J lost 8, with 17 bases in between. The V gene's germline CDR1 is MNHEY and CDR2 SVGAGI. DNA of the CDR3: TGTGCCAGCAGGCTCGGTCCTCAAGGTCATGAGCAGTTCTTC. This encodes CASRLGPQGHEQFF.

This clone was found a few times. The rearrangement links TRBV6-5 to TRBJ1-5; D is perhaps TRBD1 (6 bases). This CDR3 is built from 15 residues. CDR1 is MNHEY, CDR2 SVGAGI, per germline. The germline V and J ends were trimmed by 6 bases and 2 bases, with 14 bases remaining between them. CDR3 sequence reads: CASRLNRVGNQPQHF. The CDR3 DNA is TGTGCCAGCAGACTTAACAGGGTTGGCAATCAGCCCCAGCATTTT.

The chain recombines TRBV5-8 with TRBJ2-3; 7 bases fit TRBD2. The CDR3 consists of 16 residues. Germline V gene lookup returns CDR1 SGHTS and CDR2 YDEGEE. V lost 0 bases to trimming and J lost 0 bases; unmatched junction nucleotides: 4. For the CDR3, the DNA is TGTGCCAGCAGCTTGGTTCTAGCGGCTAGCACAGATACGCAGTATTTT. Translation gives CASSLVLAASTDTQYF.

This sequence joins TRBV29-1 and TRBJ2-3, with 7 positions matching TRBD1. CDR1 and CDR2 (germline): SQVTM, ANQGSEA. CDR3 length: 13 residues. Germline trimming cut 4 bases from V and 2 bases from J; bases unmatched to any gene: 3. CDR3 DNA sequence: TGCAGCGTTGGGGGACAGTACACAGATACGCAGTATTTT. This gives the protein CSVGGQYTDTQYF.

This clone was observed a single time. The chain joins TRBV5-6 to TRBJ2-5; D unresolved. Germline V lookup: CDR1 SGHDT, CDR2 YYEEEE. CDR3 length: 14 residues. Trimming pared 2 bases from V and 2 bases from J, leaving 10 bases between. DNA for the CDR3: TGTGCCAGCAGCTTTCGGCGGAGACAAGAGACCCAGTACTTC. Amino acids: CASSFRRRQETQYF.

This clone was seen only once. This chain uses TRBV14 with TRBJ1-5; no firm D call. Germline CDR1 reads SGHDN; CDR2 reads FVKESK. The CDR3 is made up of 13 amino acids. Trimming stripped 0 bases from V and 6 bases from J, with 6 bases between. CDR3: CASSQDIGQPQHF. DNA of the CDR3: TGTGCCAGCAGCCAAGATATCGGTCAGCCCCAGCATTTT.